The rows below give T cell receptor beta chains drawn from one sample of a study of cytomegalovirus exposure and HLA in healthy donors. Profiling relied on immunoSEQ multiplex PCR, and the TCRdb table lists in-frame clones only, not all of them. This table holds about 130,000 clones, around two thirds found once. Sequenced material: PBMCs. Receptors originate from a man younger than 35 in good health and CMV-seropositive. The CDR3 runs from the conserved cysteine through the conserved F or W. A D gene is named only where the DNA matches it firmly. Some rows have no size entry. The others give once, few or many, or a class for an expanded clone.

TRBJ2-1 TRBV2 - - CASRNALPTYNEQFF TGTGCCAGCAGAAACGCCCTACCGACCTACAATGAGCAGTTCTTC
TRBJ1-2 TRBV9 - - CASSVGGREVSYTF TGTGCCAGCAGCGTAGGTGGCAGGGAGGTCAGCTACACCTTC
TRBJ1-5 TRBV6-1 - - CASSAAGDQPQHF TGTGCCAGCAGTGCTGCAGGGGACCAGCCCCAGCATTTT
TRBJ2-3 TRBV5-6 TRBD1 - CASSLAFRGTGGDTQYF TGTGCCAGCAGCTTGGCCTTCAGGGGGACCGGAGGAGATACGCAGTATTTT
TRBJ2-1 TRBV7-8 - - CASSLRGSSYNEQFF TGTGCCAGCAGCTTACGGGGGAGCTCCTACAATGAGCAGTTCTTC
TRBJ2-7 TRBV15 TRBD1 once CATSRASGGIRVYEQYF TGTGCCACCAGCAGAGCCTCAGGGGGCATAAGGGTTTACGAGCAGTACTTC
TRBJ2-7 TRBV10-3 - - CAISHRQPSYEQYF TGTGCCATCAGTCATCGACAGCCCTCCTACGAGCAGTACTTC
TRBJ1-5 TRBV28 - - CALSRGSQPQHF TGTGCCCTATCCAGGGGCAGTCAGCCCCAGCATTTT
TRBJ2-2 TRBV7-6 - - CASSLETRTASNTGELFF TGTGCCAGCAGCTTAGAGACGCGGACAGCTTCGAACACCGGGGAGCTGTTTTTT
TRBJ2-7 TRBV9 - - CASSVEADSSYEQYF TGTGCCAGCAGCGTAGAGGCAGACTCATCCTACGAGCAGTACTTC
TRBJ2-7 TRBV7-7 - few CASSLAHQGYEQYF TGTGCTAGCAGCTTAGCTCACCAGGGGTACGAGCAGTACTTC
TRBJ1-4 TRBV5-6 - - CASSVDFGEKLFF TGTGCCAGCAGCGTCGACTTTGGGGAAAAACTGTTTTTT
TRBJ2-1 TRBV4-2 - - CASSQEERWDEQFF TGTGCCAGCAGCCAAGAGGAGCGGTGGGATGAGCAGTTCTTC
TRBJ1-4 TRBV5-1 - - CASSLFSGGDEKLFF TGCGCCAGCAGCTTGTTCTCTGGAGGGGATGAAAAACTGTTTTTT
TRBJ2-5 TRBV5-1 TRBD1 - CASSLGQGAGETQYF TGCGCCAGCAGCTTGGGACAGGGGGCAGGAGAGACCCAGTACTTC
TRBJ1-2 TRBV7-2 - - CASSRQDGTYGYTF TGTGCCAGCAGCCGACAGGACGGGACGTATGGCTACACCTTC
TRBJ2-1 TRBV6-4 - once CASSEVFGNEQFF TGTGCCAGCAGTGAAGTATTCGGTAATGAGCAGTTCTTC
TRBJ1-6 TRBV11-2 - - CASSLRGFHSSPLHF TGTGCCAGCAGCCTACGGGGGTTTCATTCCTCACCCCTCCACTTT
TRBJ1-1 TRBV18 - - CASSPTLGGGTEAFF TGTGCCAGCTCACCAACACTGGGGGGGGGCACTGAAGCTTTCTTT
TRBJ2-7 TRBV6-5 TRBD1 - CASSSVGQDPYEQYF TGTGCCAGCAGTTCGGTTGGACAGGACCCCTACGAGCAGTACTTC
TRBJ1-6 TRBV5-4 - - CASSLGTVGGAGSPLHF TGTGCCAGCAGCTTGGGCACCGTCGGAGGGGCCGGTTCACCCCTCCACTTT
TRBJ1-5 TRBV6-6 TRBD1 few CASGTGTGYQPQHF TGTGCCAGCGGAACCGGGACAGGATATCAGCCCCAGCATTTT
TRBJ2-7 TRBV28 TRBD1 - CASRWTGGSYEQYF TGTGCCAGCAGGTGGACAGGGGGGTCCTACGAGCAGTACTTC
TRBJ1-1 TRBV29-1 - - CSVRTAMNTEAFF TGCAGCGTTAGGACAGCGATGAACACTGAAGCTTTCTTT
TRBJ2-1 TRBV6-6 TRBD1 - CASSTGGLRSYNEQFF TGTGCCAGCAGTACAGGGGGGCTAAGGTCCTACAATGAGCAGTTCTTC
TRBJ2-1 TRBV7-2 TRBD2 - CASSLESSGGSNEQFF TGTGCCAGCAGCCTAGAGTCTAGCGGAGGAAGTAATGAGCAGTTCTTC
TRBJ2-1 TRBV7-9 TRBD2 - CASSLSGRAVGEQFF TGTGCCAGCAGCCTGAGCGGGAGGGCCGTTGGTGAGCAGTTCTTC
TRBJ1-6 TRBV5-6 - - CASSLTGSSYNSPLHF TGTGCCAGCAGTCTCACAGGGAGCTCCTATAATTCACCCCTCCACTTT
TRBJ1-4 TRBV5-1 - - CASSQGQLVLQREKLFF TGCGCCAGCAGCCAAGGACAGCTCGTACTACAGCGTGAAAAACTGTTTTTT
TRBJ1-3 TRBV13 - once CASSWRRIAGNTIYF TGTGCCAGCAGTTGGAGACGGATCGCTGGAAACACCATATATTTT
TRBJ1-2 TRBV29-1 - few CSVETIGGYTF TGCAGCGTTGAGACAATCGGCGGCTACACCTTC
TRBJ1-1 TRBV7-9 - - CASSSHPRSAFF TGTGCCAGCAGCTCGCACCCTCGGAGTGCTTTCTTT
TRBJ1-4 TRBV4-1 TRBD1 few CASSPTGGAGKEKLFF TGCGCCAGCAGCCCGACAGGGGGCGCCGGCAAGGAAAAACTGTTTTTT
TRBJ2-7 TRBV7-9 - once CASSLDTYSYEQYF TGTGCCAGCAGCTTGGACACATACTCCTACGAGCAGTACTTC
TRBJ2-7 TRBV6-5 - - CASSSAYEQYF TGTGCCAGCAGTTCCGCCTACGAGCAGTACTTC
TRBJ2-3 TRBV5-4 TRBD2 - CASSRGVLGGADTQYF TGTGCCAGCAGCCGGGGGGTACTGGGAGGGGCAGATACGCAGTATTTT
TRBJ2-1 TRBV4-3 TRBD2 few CASSQARLAGAQFF TGCGCCAGCAGCCAAGCGAGACTAGCCGGAGCGCAGTTCTTC
TRBJ2-2 TRBV5-8 - once CASSPQGTGELFF TGTGCCAGCAGCCCACAGGGTACCGGGGAGCTGTTTTTT
TRBJ1-3 TRBV7-2 - - CASSLGASGNTIYF TGTGCCAGCAGCTTAGGGGCCTCTGGAAACACCATATATTTT
TRBJ1-5 TRBV28 - - CASSTGAVQPQHF TGTGCCAGCAGTACAGGCGCAGTTCAGCCCCAGCATTTT
TRBJ2-2 TRBV12-5 - - CASGFNRNTGELFF TGTGCTAGTGGTTTTAACAGGAACACCGGGGAGCTGTTTTTT
TRBJ2-1 TRBV5-1 TRBD2 - CASRPGGDEQFF TGCGCCAGCAGGCCTGGGGGGGATGAGCAGTTCTTC
TRBJ2-7 TRBV27 TRBD2 - CASSPQAGRGVIYEQYF TGTGCCAGCAGTCCCCAGGCGGGGCGGGGGGTTATCTACGAGCAGTACTTC
TRBJ2-5 TRBV7-6 TRBD1 few CASSLAGQSRGTQYF TGTGCCAGCAGCTTAGCGGGACAGTCGAGAGGGACCCAGTACTTC
TRBJ2-1 TRBV4-3 TRBD1 - CASSQKGQGSNEQFF TGCGCCAGCAGCCAAAAGGGACAGGGATCCAATGAGCAGTTCTTC
TRBJ2-2 TRBV6-4 - - CASSRGNTGELFF TGTGCCAGCAGTCGAGGGAACACCGGGGAGCTGTTTTTT
TRBJ2-1 TRBV7-9 - - CASSLGTLRNEQFF TGTGCCAGCAGCCTCGGGACTCTCCGGAATGAGCAGTTCTTC
TRBJ1-2 TRBV5-6 - - CASSLRTDYGYTF TGTGCCAGCAGCCTACGGACAGATTATGGCTACACCTTC
TRBJ1-2 TRBV9 - - CASQGTANYGYTF TGTGCCAGTCAAGGAACAGCTAACTATGGCTACACCTTC
TRBJ2-7 TRBV6-5 TRBD2 - CASSRTSGTYEQYF TGTGCCAGCAGCCGGACTAGCGGGACCTACGAGCAGTACTTC
TRBJ2-7 TRBV28 TRBD1 - CASSLGQGAWDEQYF TGTGCCAGCAGTTTAGGACAGGGGGCCTGGGACGAGCAGTACTTC
TRBJ1-2 TRBV28 TRBD1 few CASSSETGVGYTF TGTGCCAGCAGTTCGGAGACAGGGGTTGGCTACACCTTC
TRBJ1-1 TRBV6-5 TRBD1 - CASSYPDSGGTEAFF TGTGCCAGCAGTTACCCTGATTCAGGGGGGACTGAAGCTTTCTTT
TRBJ2-3 TRBV4-2 - few CASSQERQLGGSSTDTQYF TGTGCCAGCAGCCAAGAACGACAATTAGGGGGTTCTAGCACAGATACGCAGTATTTT
TRBJ2-7 TRBV5-6 - - CASSLAGVKYEQYF TGTGCCAGCAGCTTGGCGGGGGTAAAGTACGAGCAGTACTTC